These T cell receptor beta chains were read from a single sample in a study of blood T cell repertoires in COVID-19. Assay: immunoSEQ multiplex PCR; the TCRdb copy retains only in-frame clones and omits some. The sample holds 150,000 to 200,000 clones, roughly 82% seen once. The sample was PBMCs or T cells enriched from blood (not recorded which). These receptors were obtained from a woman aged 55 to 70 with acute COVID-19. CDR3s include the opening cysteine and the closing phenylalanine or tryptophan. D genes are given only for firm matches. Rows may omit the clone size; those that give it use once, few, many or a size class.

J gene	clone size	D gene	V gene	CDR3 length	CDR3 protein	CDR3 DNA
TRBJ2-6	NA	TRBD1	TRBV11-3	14	CASRGQGDTNVLTF	TGTGCCAGCAGAGGACAGGGGGACACCAACGTCCTGACTTTC
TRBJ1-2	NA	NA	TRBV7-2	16	CASSLGPGGQAGGYTF	TGTGCCAGCAGCTTAGGGCCTGGGGGCCAGGCGGGTGGCTACACCTTC
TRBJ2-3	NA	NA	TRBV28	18	CASSLPAWTGASTDTQYF	TGTGCCAGCAGTTTACCCGCTTGGACTGGCGCTAGCACAGATACGCAGTATTTT
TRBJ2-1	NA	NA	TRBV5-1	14	CASSLGAIYNEQFF	TGCGCCAGCAGCTTGGGGGCAATCTACAATGAGCAGTTCTTC
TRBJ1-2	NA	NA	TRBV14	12	CASSQAGVGYTF	TGTGCCAGCAGCCAAGCAGGGGTTGGCTACACCTTC
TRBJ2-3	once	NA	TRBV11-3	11	CASSNGDTQYF	TGTGCCAGCAGCAATGGCGATACGCAGTATTTT
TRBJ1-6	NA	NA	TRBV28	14	CASSPAGKNSPLHF	TGTGCCAGCAGTCCTGCCGGGAAGAATTCACCCCTCCACTTT
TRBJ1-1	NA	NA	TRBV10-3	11	CAISAGTEAFF	TGTGCCATCAGTGCGGGAACTGAAGCTTTCTTT
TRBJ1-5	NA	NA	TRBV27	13	CASSRESNQPQHF	TGTGCCAGCAGTCGCGAGAGCAATCAGCCCCAGCATTTT
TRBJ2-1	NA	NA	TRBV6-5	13	CASGGLAAGEQFF	TGTGCCAGTGGGGGGCTAGCGGCCGGGGAGCAGTTCTTC
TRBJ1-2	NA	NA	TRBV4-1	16	CASSQAERSVIDSYTF	TGCGCCAGCAGCCAAGCCGAGCGGTCAGTTATCGATAGCTACACCTTC
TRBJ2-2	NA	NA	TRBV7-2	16	CASSPQGIANTGELFF	TGTGCCAGCAGCCCCCAGGGGATAGCGAACACCGGGGAGCTGTTTTTT
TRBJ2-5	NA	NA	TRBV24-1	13	CATSDEGRETQYF	TGTGCCACCAGTGATGAGGGCAGAGAGACCCAGTACTTC
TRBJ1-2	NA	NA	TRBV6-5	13	CASSYSNQYGYTF	TGTGCCAGCAGTTACTCTAACCAGTATGGCTACACCTTC
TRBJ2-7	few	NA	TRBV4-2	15	CASSLPQAGAYEQYF	TGTGCCAGCAGCCTACCCCAAGCGGGCGCCTACGAGCAGTACTTC
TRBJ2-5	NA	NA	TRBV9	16	CASSAGGLALQETQYF	TGTGCCAGCAGCGCCGGGGGGCTAGCGCTACAAGAGACCCAGTACTTC
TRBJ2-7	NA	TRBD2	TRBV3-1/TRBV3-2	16	CASSPRRTSVHYEQYF	TGTGCCAGCAGCCCAAGGCGGACTAGCGTTCATTACGAGCAGTACTTC
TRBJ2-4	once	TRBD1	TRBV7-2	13	CASSPWTGDIQYF	TGTGCCAGCAGCCCGTGGACAGGGGACATTCAGTACTTC
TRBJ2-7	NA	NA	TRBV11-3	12	CASSLDGHEQYF	TGTGCCAGCAGCTTAGATGGGCACGAGCAGTACTTC
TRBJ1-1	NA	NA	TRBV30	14	CAWSPGQMNTEAFF	TGTGCCTGGAGCCCAGGACAGATGAACACTGAAGCTTTCTTT
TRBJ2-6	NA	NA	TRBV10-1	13	CARLSSGANVLTF	TGCGCCAGATTGAGCTCTGGGGCCAACGTCCTGACTTTC
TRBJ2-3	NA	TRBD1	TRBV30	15	CAWRRQGARTDTQYF	TGTGCCTGGAGGAGGCAGGGGGCACGCACAGATACGCAGTATTTT